Sequencing of this T cell receptor (beta chain) was carried out in a study of early stage breast cancer tumors. Study-level results: In about 90% of the 16 patients, blood comparison separated tumor from normal breast. Chain pairing and CD4, CD8 or FOXP3 expression were not captured.

As to this clone: Its antigen is currently unknown.

CDR3 length: 13 amino acids. J gave up 6 bases and V 10 bases, and 12 bases lay outside the gene matches. Germline V gives CDR1 MNHEY, CDR2 SVGAGI. TCRdb's copy holds only in-frame clones and misses some; the assay was immunoSEQ multiplex PCR. The sample has 25,000 to 35,000 clones; 80% are singletons. The receptor's source is a person in their sixties or seventies with breast cancer. This chain links TRBV6-5 with TRBJ2-7; 7 nucleotides agree with TRBD2. Specimen: blood. CDR3 DNA: TGTGCCACAAAGTCCTCTAGCGGTCTCGAGCAGTACTTC. It codes for CATKSSSGLEQYF.